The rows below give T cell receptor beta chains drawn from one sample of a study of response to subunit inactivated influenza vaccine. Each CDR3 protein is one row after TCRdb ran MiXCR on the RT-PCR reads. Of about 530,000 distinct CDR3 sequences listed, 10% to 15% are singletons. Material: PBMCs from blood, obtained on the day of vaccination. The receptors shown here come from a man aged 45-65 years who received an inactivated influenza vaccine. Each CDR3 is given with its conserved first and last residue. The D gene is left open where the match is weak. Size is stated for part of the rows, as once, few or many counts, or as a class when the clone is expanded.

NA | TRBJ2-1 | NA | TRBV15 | CATSVRDHEQFF | TGTGCCACCAGCGTCAGGGATCATGAGCAGTTCTTC
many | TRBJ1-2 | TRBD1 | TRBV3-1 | CASSPLTGGRGGYTF | TGTGCCAGCAGCCCTCTCACAGGGGGGCGAGGTGGCTACACCTTC
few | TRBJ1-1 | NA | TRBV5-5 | CASRLDSLTEAFF | TGTGCCAGCCGACTCGACAGTCTAACTGAAGCTTTCTTT
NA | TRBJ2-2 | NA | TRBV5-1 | CASSLASSGLAELFF | TGCGCCAGCAGCTTGGCCTCATCGGGACTGGCGGAGCTGTTTTTT
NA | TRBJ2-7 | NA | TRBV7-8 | CASSLRPGPYEQYF | TGTGCCAGCAGCCTCCGGCCAGGACCCTACGAGCAGTACTTC
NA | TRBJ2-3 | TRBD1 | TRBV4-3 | CASSQVGTGDTDTQYF | TGCGCCAGCAGCCAAGTGGGGACAGGGGACACAGATACGCAGTATTTT
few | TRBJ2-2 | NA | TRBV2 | CASSEAENTGELFF | TGTGCCAGCAGTGAAGCAGAAAACACCGGGGAGCTGTTTTTT
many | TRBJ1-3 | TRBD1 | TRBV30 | CAWRRDRSSGNTIYF | TGTGCCTGGAGAAGGGACAGGAGCTCTGGAAACACCATATATTTT
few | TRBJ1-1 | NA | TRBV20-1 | CSASLGTPGYTEAFF | TGCAGTGCGTCGCTCGGGACCCCAGGGTACACTGAAGCTTTCTTT
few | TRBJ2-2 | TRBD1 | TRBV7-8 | CASSPRIETGAGELFF | TGTGCCAGCAGCCCTCGGATCGAGACAGGGGCCGGGGAGCTGTTTTTT
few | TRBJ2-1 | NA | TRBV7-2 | CASSLSGGGPYNEQFF | TGTGCCAGCAGCCTCAGTGGTGGCGGGCCCTACAATGAGCAGTTCTTC
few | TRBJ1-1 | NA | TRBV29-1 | CSVEGRRQSIAFF | TGCAGCGTTGAAGGGAGACGACAGAGCATTGCTTTCTTT
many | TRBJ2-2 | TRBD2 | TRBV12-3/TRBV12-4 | CASSPSGGGGTGELFF | TGTGCCAGCAGTCCCTCCGGCGGGGGGGGTACCGGGGAGCTGTTTTTT
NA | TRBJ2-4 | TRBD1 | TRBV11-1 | CASSLFASGGLVSAKNIQYF | TGTGCCAGCAGCTTATTCGCATCAGGGGGCCTGGTTTCGGCCAAAAACATTCAGTACTTC
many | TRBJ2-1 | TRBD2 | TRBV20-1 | CSAISGTVNEQFF | TGCAGTGCTATAAGCGGGACCGTCAATGAGCAGTTCTTC
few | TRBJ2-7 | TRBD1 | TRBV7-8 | CASRPLDRASYEQYF | TGTGCCAGCAGACCATTAGACAGGGCCTCCTACGAGCAGTACTTC
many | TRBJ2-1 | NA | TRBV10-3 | CAISDRENEQFF | TGTGCCATCAGTGACAGGGAGAATGAGCAGTTCTTC
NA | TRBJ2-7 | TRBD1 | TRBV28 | CASSLYRLSGTGEREQYF | TGTGCCAGCAGTTTATACCGCTTGTCCGGGACAGGGGAGCGCGAGCAGTACTTC